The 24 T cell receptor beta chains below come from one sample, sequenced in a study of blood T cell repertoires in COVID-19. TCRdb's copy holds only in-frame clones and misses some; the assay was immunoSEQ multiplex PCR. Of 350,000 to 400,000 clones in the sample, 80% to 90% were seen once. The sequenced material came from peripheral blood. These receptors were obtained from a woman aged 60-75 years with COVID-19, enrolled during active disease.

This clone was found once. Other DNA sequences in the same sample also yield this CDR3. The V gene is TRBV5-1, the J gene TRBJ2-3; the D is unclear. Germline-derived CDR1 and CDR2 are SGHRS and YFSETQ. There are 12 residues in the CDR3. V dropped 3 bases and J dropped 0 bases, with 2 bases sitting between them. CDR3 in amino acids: CASSSSTDTQYF. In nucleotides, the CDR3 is TGCGCCAGCAGCTCTAGCACAGATACGCAGTATTTT.

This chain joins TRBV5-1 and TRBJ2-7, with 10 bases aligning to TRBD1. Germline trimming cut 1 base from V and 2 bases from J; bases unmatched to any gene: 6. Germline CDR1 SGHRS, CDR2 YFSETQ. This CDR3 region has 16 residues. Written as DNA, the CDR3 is TGCGCCAGCAGCTTGTCTATGGGACAGGGGACCTACGAGCAGTACTTC. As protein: CASSLSMGQGTYEQYF.

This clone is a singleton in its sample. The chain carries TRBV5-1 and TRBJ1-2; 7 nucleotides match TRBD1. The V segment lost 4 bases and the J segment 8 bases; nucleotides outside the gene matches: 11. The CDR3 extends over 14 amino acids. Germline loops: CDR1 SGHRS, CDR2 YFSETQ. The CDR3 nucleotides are TGCGCCAGCAGCCCCTTCGACAGGGTTGAGGGCTACACCTTC. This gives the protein CASSPFDRVEGYTF. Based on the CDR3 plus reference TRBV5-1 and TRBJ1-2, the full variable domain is KAGVTQTPRYLIKTRGQQVTLSCSPISGHRSVSWYQQTPGQGLQFLFEYFSETQRNKGNFPGRFSGRQFSNSRSEMNVSTLELGDSALYLCASSPFDRVEGYTFGSGTRLTVV.

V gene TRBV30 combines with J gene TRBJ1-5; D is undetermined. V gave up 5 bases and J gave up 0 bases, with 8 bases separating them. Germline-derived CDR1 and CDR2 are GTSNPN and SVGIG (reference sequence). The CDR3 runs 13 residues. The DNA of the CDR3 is TGTGCCTGGGCAGACATTAGCAATCAGCCCCAGCATTTT. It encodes CAWADISNQPQHF.

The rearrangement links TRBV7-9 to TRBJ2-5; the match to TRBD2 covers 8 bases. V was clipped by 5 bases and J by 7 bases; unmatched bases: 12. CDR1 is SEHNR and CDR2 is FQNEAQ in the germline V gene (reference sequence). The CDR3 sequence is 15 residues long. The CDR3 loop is CASSERGAGAGTQYF. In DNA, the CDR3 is TGTGCCAGCAGCGAGCGGGGAGCGGGGGCGGGGACCCAGTACTTC.

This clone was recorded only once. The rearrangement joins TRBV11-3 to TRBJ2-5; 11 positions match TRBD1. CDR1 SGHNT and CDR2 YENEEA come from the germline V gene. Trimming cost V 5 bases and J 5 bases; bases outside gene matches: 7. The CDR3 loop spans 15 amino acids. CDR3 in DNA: TGTGCCAGCAGCACCGGACAGGGGGCGGGGGAGACCCAGTACTTC. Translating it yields CASSTGQGAGETQYF.

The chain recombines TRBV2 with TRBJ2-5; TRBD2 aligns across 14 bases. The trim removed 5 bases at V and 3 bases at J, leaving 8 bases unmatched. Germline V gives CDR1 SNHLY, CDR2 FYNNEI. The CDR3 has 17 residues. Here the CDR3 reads CASSPGTSGGYEETQYF. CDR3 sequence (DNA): TGTGCCAGCAGTCCTGGGACTAGCGGGGGATATGAAGAGACCCAGTACTTC.

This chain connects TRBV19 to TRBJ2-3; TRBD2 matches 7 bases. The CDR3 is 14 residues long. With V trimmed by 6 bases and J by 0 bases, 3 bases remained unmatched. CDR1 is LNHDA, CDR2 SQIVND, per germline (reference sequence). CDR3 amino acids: CASSVSGSTDTQYF. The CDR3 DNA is TGTGCCAGTAGCGTTAGCGGGAGCACAGATACGCAGTATTTT.

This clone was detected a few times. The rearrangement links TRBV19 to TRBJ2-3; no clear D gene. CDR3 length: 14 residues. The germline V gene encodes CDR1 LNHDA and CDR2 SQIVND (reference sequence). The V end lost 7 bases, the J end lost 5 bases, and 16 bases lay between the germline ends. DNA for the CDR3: TGTGCCAGTAAGCCGACCGTTGCGGAAGATACGCAGTATTTT. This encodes CASKPTVAEDTQYF.

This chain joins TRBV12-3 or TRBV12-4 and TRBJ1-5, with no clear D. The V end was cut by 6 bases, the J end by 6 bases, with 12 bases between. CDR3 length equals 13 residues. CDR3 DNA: TGTGCCAGCAGCCTAAGCCGACTTCAGCCCCAGCATTTT. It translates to CASSLSRLQPQHF.

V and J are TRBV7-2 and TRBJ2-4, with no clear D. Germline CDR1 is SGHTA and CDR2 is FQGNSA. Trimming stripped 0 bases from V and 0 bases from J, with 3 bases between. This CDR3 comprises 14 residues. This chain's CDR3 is CASSLALAKNIQYF. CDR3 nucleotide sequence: TGTGCCAGCAGCTTAGCTCTAGCCAAAAACATTCAGTACTTC.

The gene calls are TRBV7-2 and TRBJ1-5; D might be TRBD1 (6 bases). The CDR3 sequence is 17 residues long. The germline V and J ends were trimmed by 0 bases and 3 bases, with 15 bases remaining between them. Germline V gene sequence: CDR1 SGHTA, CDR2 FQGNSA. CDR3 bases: TGTGCCAGCAGCTTAGCGCCCGGGACACCTTACAATCAGCCCCAGCATTTT. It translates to CASSLAPGTPYNQPQHF.

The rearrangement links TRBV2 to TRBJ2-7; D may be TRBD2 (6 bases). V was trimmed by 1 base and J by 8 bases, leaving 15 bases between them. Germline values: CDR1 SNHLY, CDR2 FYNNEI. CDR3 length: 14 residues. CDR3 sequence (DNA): TGTGCCAGCAGTGAAGTAGGGACTGTGTTTAAGCAGTACTTC. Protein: CASSEVGTVFKQYF. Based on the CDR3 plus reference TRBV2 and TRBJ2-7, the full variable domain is EPEVTQTPSHQVTQMGQEVILRCVPISNHLYFYWYRQILGQKVEFLVSFYNNEISEKSEIFDDQFSVERPDGSNFTLKIRSTKLEDSAMYFCASSEVGTVFKQYFGPGTRLTVT.

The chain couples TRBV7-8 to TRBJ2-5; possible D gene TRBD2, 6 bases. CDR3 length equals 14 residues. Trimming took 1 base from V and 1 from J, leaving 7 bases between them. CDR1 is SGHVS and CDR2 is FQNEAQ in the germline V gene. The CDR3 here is CASSLGDFQETQYF. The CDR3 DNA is TGTGCCAGCAGCTTAGGGGACTTCCAAGAGACCCAGTACTTC.

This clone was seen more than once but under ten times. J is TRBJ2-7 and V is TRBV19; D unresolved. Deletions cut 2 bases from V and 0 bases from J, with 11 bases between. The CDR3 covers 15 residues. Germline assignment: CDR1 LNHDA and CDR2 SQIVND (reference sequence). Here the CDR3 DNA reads TGTGCCAGTAGTATAAAGGTAGCCAGCTCCTACGAGCAGTACTTC. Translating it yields CASSIKVASSYEQYF.

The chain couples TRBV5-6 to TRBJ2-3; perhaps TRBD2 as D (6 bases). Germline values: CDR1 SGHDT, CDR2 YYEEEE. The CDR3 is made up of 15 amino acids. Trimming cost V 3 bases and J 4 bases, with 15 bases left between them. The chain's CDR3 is CASSWREAPPDTQYF. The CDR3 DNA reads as TGTGCCAGCAGCTGGAGGGAAGCCCCCCCAGATACGCAGTATTTT. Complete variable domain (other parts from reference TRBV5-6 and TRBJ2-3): DAGVTQSPTHLIKTRGQQVTLRCSPKSGHDTVSWYQQALGQGPQFIFQYYEEEERQRGNFPDRFSGHQFPNYSSELNVNALLLGDSALYLCASSWREAPPDTQYFGPGTRLTVL.

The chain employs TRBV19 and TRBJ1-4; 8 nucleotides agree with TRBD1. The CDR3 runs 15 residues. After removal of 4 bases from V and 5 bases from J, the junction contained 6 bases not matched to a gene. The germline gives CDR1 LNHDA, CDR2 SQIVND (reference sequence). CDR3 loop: CASSTWTGTNEKLFF. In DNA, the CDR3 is TGTGCCAGTAGTACATGGACAGGGACAAATGAAAAACTGTTTTTT.

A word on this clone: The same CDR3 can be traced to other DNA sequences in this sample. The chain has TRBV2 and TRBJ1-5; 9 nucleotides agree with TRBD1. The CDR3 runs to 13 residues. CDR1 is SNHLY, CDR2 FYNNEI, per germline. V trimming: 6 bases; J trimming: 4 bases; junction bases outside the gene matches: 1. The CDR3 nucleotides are TGTGCCAGCAGCGGGACAGGGAATCAGCCCCAGCATTTT. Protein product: CASSGTGNQPQHF.

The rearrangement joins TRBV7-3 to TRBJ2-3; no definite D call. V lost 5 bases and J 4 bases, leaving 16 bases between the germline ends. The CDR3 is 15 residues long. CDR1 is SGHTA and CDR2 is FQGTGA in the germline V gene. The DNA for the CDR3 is TGTGCCAGCAGCAACGCCGGCAGGCATTCAGATACGCAGTATTTT. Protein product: CASSNAGRHSDTQYF.

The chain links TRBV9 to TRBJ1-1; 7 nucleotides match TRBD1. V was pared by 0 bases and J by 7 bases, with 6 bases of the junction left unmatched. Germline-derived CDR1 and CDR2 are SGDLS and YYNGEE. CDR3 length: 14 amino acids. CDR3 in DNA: TGTGCCAGCAGCGTAGCCGAGACAGGGATTGAAGCTTTCTTT. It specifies CASSVAETGIEAFF.

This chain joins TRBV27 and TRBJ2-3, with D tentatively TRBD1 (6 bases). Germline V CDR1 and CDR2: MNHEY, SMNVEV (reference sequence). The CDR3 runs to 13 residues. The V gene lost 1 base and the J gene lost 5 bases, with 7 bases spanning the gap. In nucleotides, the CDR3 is TGTGCCAGCAGTTTATGGGGGCGAGATACGCAGTATTTT. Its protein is CASSLWGRDTQYF.

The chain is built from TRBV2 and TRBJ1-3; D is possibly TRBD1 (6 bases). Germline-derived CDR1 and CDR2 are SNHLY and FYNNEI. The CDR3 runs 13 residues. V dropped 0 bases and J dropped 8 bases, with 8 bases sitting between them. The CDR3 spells CASSEAGAYTIYF. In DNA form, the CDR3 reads TGTGCCAGCAGTGAAGCGGGGGCTTACACCATATATTTT.

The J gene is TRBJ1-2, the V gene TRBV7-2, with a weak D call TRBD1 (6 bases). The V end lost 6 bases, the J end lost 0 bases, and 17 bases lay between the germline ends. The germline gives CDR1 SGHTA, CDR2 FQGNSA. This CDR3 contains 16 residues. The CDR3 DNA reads TGTGCCAGCAGTCCCGGTCCAGGGGCCTCTAACTATGGCTACACCTTC. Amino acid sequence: CASSPGPGASNYGYTF.

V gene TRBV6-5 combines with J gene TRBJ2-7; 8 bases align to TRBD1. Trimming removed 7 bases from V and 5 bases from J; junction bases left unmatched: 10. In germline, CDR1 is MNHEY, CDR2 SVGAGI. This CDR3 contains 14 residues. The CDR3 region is CASTLDRGGDEQYF. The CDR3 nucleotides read TGTGCCAGCACCCTAGACAGGGGAGGTGACGAGCAGTACTTC.